The table lists the clone carrying this T cell receptor beta chain with many counts. The antigen is not known. Germline values: CDR1 DFQATT, CDR2 SNEGSKA (reference sequence). This CDR3 contains 16 residues. V shed 0 bases and J 6 bases; nucleotides not matched to a gene: 10. TCRdb reprocessed the 5' RACE reads via MiXCR and lists one record per CDR3 protein. Of under 35,000 distinct CDR3 sequences listed, less than 7.5% were seen once; the top ten hold approximately 14%. The data are from a study of T-cell memory formation after mild COVID-19. About the research overall: Clustering of TCRs was largely donor specific. Study conclusions and caveats: Balance between CD4 and CD8 was seen in clones contracting day 15 to 85, and a CD4+ lean was seen in later expanders. The pre-infection memory compartment contained some responding clones, suggesting cross-reactive memory joined. Of the contracting clones, CD4+ ones lay mainly in CM and EM, and CD8+ ones in EMRA.

This receptor was identified in an adult woman who had mild COVID-19 (a few samples of this study predate the infection). Cell type and time point are not known. The chain joins TRBV20-1 to TRBJ2-7; 11 bases map to TRBD2. The source material was PBMCs or a T cell subset sorted from them (not recorded which). The CDR3 region is CSARDGTSGDFGEQYF. CDR3 DNA sequence: TGCAGTGCTAGAGACGGGACTAGCGGTGACTTCGGCGAGCAGTACTTC.